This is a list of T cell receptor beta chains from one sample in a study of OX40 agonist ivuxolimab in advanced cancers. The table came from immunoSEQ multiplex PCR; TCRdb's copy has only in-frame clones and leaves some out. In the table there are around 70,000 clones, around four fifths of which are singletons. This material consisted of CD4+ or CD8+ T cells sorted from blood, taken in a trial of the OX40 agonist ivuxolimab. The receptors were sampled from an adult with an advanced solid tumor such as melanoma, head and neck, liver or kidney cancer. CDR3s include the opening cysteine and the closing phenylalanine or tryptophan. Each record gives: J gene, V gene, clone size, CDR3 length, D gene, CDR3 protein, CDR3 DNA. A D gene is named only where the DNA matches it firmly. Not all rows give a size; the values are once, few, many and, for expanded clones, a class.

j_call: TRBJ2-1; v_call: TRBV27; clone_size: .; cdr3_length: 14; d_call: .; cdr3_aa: CASGGGGTFNEQFF; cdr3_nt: TGTGCCAGCGGGGGGGGCGGGACGTTCAATGAGCAGTTCTTC
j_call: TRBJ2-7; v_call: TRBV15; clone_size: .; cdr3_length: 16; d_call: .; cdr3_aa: CATSRDRRERFYEQYF; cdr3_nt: TGTGCCACCAGCAGAGATAGGAGGGAGCGGTTCTACGAGCAGTACTTC
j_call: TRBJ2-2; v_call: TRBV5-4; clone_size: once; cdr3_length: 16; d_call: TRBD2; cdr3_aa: CASSPAGGEHTGELFF; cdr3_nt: TGTGCCAGCAGCCCGGCGGGGGGAGAGCACACCGGGGAGCTGTTTTTT
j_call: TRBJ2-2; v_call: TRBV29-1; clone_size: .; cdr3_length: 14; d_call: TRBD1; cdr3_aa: CSVAGTGYTGELFF; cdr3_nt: TGCAGCGTTGCCGGGACAGGGTACACCGGGGAGCTGTTTTTT
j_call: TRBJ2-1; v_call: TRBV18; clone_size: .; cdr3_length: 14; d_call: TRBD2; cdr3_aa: CASSPLAGGDEQFF; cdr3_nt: TGTGCCAGCTCACCTTTAGCGGGAGGGGATGAGCAGTTCTTC
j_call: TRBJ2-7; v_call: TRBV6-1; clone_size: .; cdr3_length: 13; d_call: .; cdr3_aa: CASSEQGPREQYF; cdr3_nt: TGTGCCAGCAGTGAACAGGGTCCAAGGGAGCAGTACTTC
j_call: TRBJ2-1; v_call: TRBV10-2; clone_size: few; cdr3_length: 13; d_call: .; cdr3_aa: CASSPGGRGEQFF; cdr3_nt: TGCGCCAGCAGTCCCGGGGGCCGCGGTGAGCAGTTCTTC
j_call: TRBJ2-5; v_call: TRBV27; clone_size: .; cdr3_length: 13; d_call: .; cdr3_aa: CASSFGRYGAQYF; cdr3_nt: TGTGCCAGCAGTTTTGGACGTTATGGGGCCCAGTACTTC
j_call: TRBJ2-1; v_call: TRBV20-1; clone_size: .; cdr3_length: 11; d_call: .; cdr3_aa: CSPRAGNEQFF; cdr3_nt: TGCAGCCCCAGGGCGGGCAATGAGCAGTTCTTC
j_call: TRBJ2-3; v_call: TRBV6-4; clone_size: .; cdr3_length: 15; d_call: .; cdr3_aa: CASSKAGTTTDTQYF; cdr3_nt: TGTGCCAGCAGTAAGGCCGGGACGACCACAGATACGCAGTATTTT
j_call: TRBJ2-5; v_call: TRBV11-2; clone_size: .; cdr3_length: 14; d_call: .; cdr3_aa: CASSFDPGGETQYF; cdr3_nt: TGTGCCAGCAGCTTCGACCCGGGCGGGGAGACCCAGTACTTC
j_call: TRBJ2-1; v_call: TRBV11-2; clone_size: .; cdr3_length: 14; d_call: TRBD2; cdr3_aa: CASSFGGAYNEQFF; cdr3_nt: TGTGCCAGCAGCTTTGGGGGGGCCTACAATGAGCAGTTCTTC
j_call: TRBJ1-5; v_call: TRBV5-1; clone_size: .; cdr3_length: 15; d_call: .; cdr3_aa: CASSSEFGNNQPQHF; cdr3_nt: TGCGCCAGCAGCTCGGAGTTTGGGAACAATCAGCCCCAGCATTTT
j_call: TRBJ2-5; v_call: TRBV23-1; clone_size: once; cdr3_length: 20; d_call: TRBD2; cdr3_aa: CASSQSWGRASGLREETQYF; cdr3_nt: TGCGCCAGCAGTCAATCGTGGGGTCGGGCTAGCGGCCTTCGGGAAGAGACCCAGTACTTC
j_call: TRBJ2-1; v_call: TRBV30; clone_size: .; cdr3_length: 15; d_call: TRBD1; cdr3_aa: CAWKGGRGLVNEQFF; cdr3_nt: TGTGCCTGGAAAGGGGGCAGGGGGCTGGTCAATGAGCAGTTCTTC
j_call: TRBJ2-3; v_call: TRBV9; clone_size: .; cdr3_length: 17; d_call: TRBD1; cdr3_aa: CASKPSTGDRNTDTQYF; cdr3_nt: TGTGCCAGCAAACCCTCCACAGGGGACAGAAACACAGATACGCAGTATTTT